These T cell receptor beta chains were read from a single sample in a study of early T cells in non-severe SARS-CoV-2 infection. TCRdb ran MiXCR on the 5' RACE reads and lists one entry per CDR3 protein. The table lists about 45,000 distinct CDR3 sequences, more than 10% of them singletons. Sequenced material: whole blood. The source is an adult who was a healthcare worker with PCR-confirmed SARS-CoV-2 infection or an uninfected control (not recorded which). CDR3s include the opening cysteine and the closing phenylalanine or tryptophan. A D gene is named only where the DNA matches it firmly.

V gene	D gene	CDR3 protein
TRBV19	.	CASSRTTEDSPLHF
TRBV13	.	CASSLGGGGTDTQYF
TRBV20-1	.	CSAGDKNTEAFF
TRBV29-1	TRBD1	CSVGRTGNTGELFF
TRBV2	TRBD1	CASSPDRGGYEQYF
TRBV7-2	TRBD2	CASSLGSSGAQETQYF
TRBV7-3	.	CASSLGPNTSPYGYTF
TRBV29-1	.	CSVGGGRQPQHF
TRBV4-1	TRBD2	CASSQDGTRGSEQYF
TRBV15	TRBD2	CATGAPREADTDTQYF
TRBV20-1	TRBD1	CSARNPRDSDQQFF
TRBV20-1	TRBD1	CSAFRTGLDEQYF
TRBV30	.	CAWSLSQGREDTQYF
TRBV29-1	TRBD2	CSVGVGTSGYEQYF
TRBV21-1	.	CASTEAGGVDYEQYF
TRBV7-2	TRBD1	CASSLAGQGVYNEQFF
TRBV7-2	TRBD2	CASSRTSGKDTQYF
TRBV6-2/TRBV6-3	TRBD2	CASRTSGKETQYF
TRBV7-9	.	CASSLAGGNNEQFF
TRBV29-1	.	CSVVRVPYEQYF
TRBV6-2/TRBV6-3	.	CASSSRRNTEAFF
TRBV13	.	CASSRKLGADTDTQYF
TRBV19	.	CASTPGISRSNQPQHF
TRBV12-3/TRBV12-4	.	CASSLLAPDGYTF
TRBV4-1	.	CASSQETKRISYNSPLHF
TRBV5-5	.	CASSLGVSYNEQFF
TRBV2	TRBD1	CASSFNLRRTGDLNEQYF
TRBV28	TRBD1	CASSWDSYVEPTDTQYF
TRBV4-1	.	CASSQNPLVPHEQFF
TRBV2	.	CASSEVDGYTF
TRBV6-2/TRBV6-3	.	CASGSRKETQYF
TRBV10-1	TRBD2	CASSESSGSQETQYF
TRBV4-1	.	CASSQSRDNQPQHF
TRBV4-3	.	CASSQRVRAGNTIYF
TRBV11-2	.	CASSLGQYPQETQYF
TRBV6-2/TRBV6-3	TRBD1	CASRTDRDIGEQYF
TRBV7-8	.	CASSPSRERRARNEQFF
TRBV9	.	CASSLGGGQVEQFF
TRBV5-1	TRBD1	CASSPGTGIGQETQYF
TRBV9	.	CASSVDGGRGGQFF
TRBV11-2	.	CASSAQGSSGNTIYF
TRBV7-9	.	CASSFEGVDYNEQFF
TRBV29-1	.	CSVELGYGTQYF
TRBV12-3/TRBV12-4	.	CASSRTQRTGELFF
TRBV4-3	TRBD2	CASSQGTSGENTGELFF
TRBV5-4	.	CASSFRSDEAFF
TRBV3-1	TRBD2	CASSGLAGSYNEQFF
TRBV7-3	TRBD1	CASSLHPGQGVDEQFF
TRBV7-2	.	CASSTDGTDTQYF
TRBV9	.	CASSVGSNQPQHF
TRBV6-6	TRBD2	CASSGSGGGETQYF